This TCR beta chain was documented in a study of beta chain features in type 1 diabetes. Study conclusions and caveats: PCR may have favored shorter templates equally in patients and controls. Type 1 diabetes patients had fewer VDJ junction insertions and more deletions.

Between the trimmed V and J ends, which lost 6 bases and 2 bases, there was a span of 20 bases. The CDR3 length is 16 residues. Germline loops: CDR1 SGHDT, CDR2 YYEEEE. The investigators reverse transcribed all of the isolated RNA, so they sequenced expressed TCRB transcripts. Sequencing was performed with immunoSEQ multiplex PCR; in TCRdb, only in-frame clones are kept and a portion is missing. The table lists roughly 400,000 clones, approximately 15% of them singletons. Heparinised blood was drawn once per donor, averaging roughly 110 mL. This clone appeared a few times. Its specificity is unknown. V and J are TRBV5-6 and TRBJ2-5; a possible D gene is TRBD2 (6 bases). Sequenced input: naive CD4+ T cells from blood. The receptor was derived from a man aged 25 to 40 in good health. The CDR3 sequence: CASTHVPGVGQETQYF. The CDR3 bases are TGTGCCAGCACCCATGTTCCGGGAGTAGGGCAAGAGACCCAGTACTTC. The whole variable domain, remainder taken from reference TRBV5-6 and TRBJ2-5, is DAGVTQSPTHLIKTRGQQVTLRCSPKSGHDTVSWYQQALGQGPQFIFQYYEEEERQRGNFPDRFSGHQFPNYSSELNVNALLLGDSALYLCASTHVPGVGQETQYFGPGTRLLVL.